Listed below are T cell receptor beta chains from one sample, sequenced in a study of CD8 T cells in Susac syndrome. TCRdb redid the calling of the immunoSEQ multiplex PCR reads with MiXCR, one entry per CDR3 protein. The sample consists of about 300,000 distinct CDR3 sequences, around 92% of them appearing once. Material for sequencing was CD4+ T cells from PBMCs. The source of these receptors is a human donor with multiple sclerosis. The CDR3 runs from the conserved cysteine through the conserved F or W. The order of the fields is V gene, clone size, CDR3 length, D gene, J gene, CDR3 DNA, CDR3 protein. A D gene is named only where the DNA matches it firmly. Not every row has a clone size; where given, it reads once, few, many or a size class.

TRBV20-1	NA	12	NA	TRBJ2-5	TGCAGTGCGAGTCCGTCCCAAGAGACCCAGTACTTC	CSASPSQETQYF
TRBV29-1	NA	12	TRBD1	TRBJ2-3	TGCAGCGTAGACAGGGTACCAGATACGCAGTATTTT	CSVDRVPDTQYF
TRBV19	NA	17	TRBD2	TRBJ2-3	TGTGCCAGTAGTACCGAACTACTAGCGGGGTCCACAGATACGCAGTATTTT	CASSTELLAGSTDTQYF
TRBV20-1	NA	14	TRBD2	TRBJ2-1	TGCAGTGCTAGAGATAGCGGGAGTACAAATGAGCAGTTCTTC	CSARDSGSTNEQFF
TRBV5-4	NA	15	TRBD2	TRBJ2-1	TGTGCCAGCAGCCGACTAGCGGGAGCAGTCCATGAGCAGTTCTTC	CASSRLAGAVHEQFF
TRBV7-9	NA	16	NA	TRBJ2-2	TGTGCCAGCAGCCCCCCGGGGCGACCGAACACCGGGGAGCTGTTTTTT	CASSPPGRPNTGELFF
TRBV20-1	NA	15	TRBD2	TRBJ2-7	TGCAGTGCTAGACCACGCGGACTAGAAATCGGCGAGCAGTACTTC	CSARPRGLEIGEQYF
TRBV24-1	NA	14	NA	TRBJ1-2	TGTGCCACCAGTGATTTCAAGTATAACTATGGCTACACCTTC	CATSDFKYNYGYTF
TRBV20-1	NA	12	NA	TRBJ2-7	TGCAGTGCTAGTACAGACCGCTACGAGCAGTACTTC	CSASTDRYEQYF
TRBV9	NA	15	NA	TRBJ1-2	TGTGCCAGCAGCCCTCAGACAGACTTTAACTATGGCTACACCTTC	CASSPQTDFNYGYTF
TRBV6-6	NA	15	NA	TRBJ2-5	TGTGCCAGCAGATCTCAGAGGACCGTGTGGGGGACCCAGTACTTC	CASRSQRTVWGTQYF
TRBV3-1	NA	18	TRBD2	TRBJ2-1	TGTGCCAGCAGCCAAGAGGTTTGGACTAGCGACTTTTACAATGAGCAGTTCTTC	CASSQEVWTSDFYNEQFF
TRBV4-1	NA	17	NA	TRBJ2-3	TGCGCCAGCAGCCGGTGGGGGCTAGCGCCTAGCACAGATACGCAGTATTTT	CASSRWGLAPSTDTQYF
TRBV6-5	NA	15	NA	TRBJ2-4	TGTGCCAGCAGTTACTCCAGGGGGGGCAAAAACATTCAGTACTTC	CASSYSRGGKNIQYF
TRBV7-2	few	14	TRBD1	TRBJ2-3	TGTGCCAGCAGCCGGGACAGGTTCACAGATACGCAGTATTTT	CASSRDRFTDTQYF
TRBV29-1	NA	11	NA	TRBJ2-2	TGCAGCGTCACCTATGGCGGGGAGCTGTTTTTT	CSVTYGGELFF
TRBV2	NA	15	TRBD1	TRBJ1-4	TGTGCCAGCAGCAAACAGGGGGGAACTAATGAAAAACTGTTTTTT	CASSKQGGTNEKLFF
TRBV29-1	NA	14	NA	TRBJ2-7	TGCAGCGTTGGAGACGAGGCAGTGGGTTACGAGCAGTACTTC	CSVGDEAVGYEQYF
TRBV23-1	NA	14	NA	TRBJ2-3	TGCGCCAGCACCTCAACGCACCACACAGATACGCAGTATTTT	CASTSTHHTDTQYF
TRBV3-1	NA	13	NA	TRBJ2-1	TGTGCCAGCAGGGGACTGGCCCAATTGGAGCAGTTCTTC	CASRGLAQLEQFF
TRBV7-9	NA	15	TRBD1	TRBJ1-1	TGTGCCAGCAGCTTCCCGGGACAGGAGAACACTGAAGCTTTCTTT	CASSFPGQENTEAFF
TRBV27	NA	16	TRBD1	TRBJ2-1	TGTGCCAGCAGGCGCGCACAGGGGGCGGATTACAATGAGCAGTTCTTC	CASRRAQGADYNEQFF
TRBV4-2	NA	16	NA	TRBJ1-3	TGTGCCAGCAGCCAAGAACGCAGGAACTCTGGAAACACCATATATTTT	CASSQERRNSGNTIYF
TRBV5-1	once	17	TRBD1	TRBJ1-2	TGCGCCAGCAGCTTGGCCTCGGGTCCGGGACAGGGTTATGGCTACACCTTC	CASSLASGPGQGYGYTF
TRBV7-2	once	15	TRBD2	TRBJ2-7	TGTGCCAGCAGCGTAGGGACTAGCGTTTCCTACGAGCAGTACTTC	CASSVGTSVSYEQYF
TRBV6-5	NA	16	NA	TRBJ2-3	TGTGCCAGCAGTTCCACCAGGGGTGCCTTCACAGATACGCAGTATTTT	CASSSTRGAFTDTQYF
TRBV7-2	few	15	TRBD2	TRBJ2-7	TGTGCCAGCAGCTTAGCGGGCGGGGGGGCCTACGAGCAGTACTTC	CASSLAGGGAYEQYF
TRBV23-1	once	16	TRBD2	TRBJ2-5	TGCGCCAGCAGTCGAACGACTAGCGGTGTACAGGAGACCCAGTACTTC	CASSRTTSGVQETQYF
TRBV27	NA	15	TRBD1	TRBJ1-6	TGTGCCAGCAGCCGGGACAGGAGCTATAATTCACCCCTCCACTTT	CASSRDRSYNSPLHF
TRBV7-3	NA	15	TRBD1	TRBJ2-2	TGTGCCAGCAGTCTAACAGGGGTAGGAACCGGGGAGCTGTTTTTT	CASSLTGVGTGELFF
TRBV3-1	NA	15	NA	TRBJ2-1	TGTGCCAGCAGCCGTTTCACGGCGGAAGGCAATGAGCAGTTCTTC	CASSRFTAEGNEQFF
TRBV6-1	few	13	NA	TRBJ1-1	TGTGCCAGCAGTCGACAAATGAACACTGAAGCTTTCTTT	CASSRQMNTEAFF
TRBV5-4	NA	13	TRBD1	TRBJ2-1	TGTGCCAGCAGCTCCACAGGGGGGAATGAGCAGTTCTTC	CASSSTGGNEQFF
TRBV29-1	NA	13	NA	TRBJ1-1	TGCAGCGTTGAGGGACGGGAGAACACTGAAGCTTTCTTT	CSVEGRENTEAFF
TRBV7-9	NA	14	NA	TRBJ2-2	TGTGCCAGCACTTTTCTAGCGAACACCGGGGAGCTGTTTTTT	CASTFLANTGELFF
TRBV12-3/TRBV12-4	NA	14	NA	TRBJ2-2	TGTGCCAGCAGTTTAGAAGGGAGAGGCGGGGAGCTGTTTTTT	CASSLEGRGGELFF
TRBV12-3/TRBV12-4	NA	16	NA	TRBJ1-5	TGTGCCAGCAGTTTCTCAGGGGAAATGGGCAATCAGCCCCAGCATTTT	CASSFSGEMGNQPQHF
TRBV7-9	NA	14	NA	TRBJ1-5	TGTGCCAGCAGCTCCCAGGACGGGAATCAGCCCCAGCATTTT	CASSSQDGNQPQHF
TRBV5-6	NA	17	NA	TRBJ2-3	TGTGCCAGCAGCTTGGCCGGCAGGCCAGGGGTCCCAGATACGCAGTATTTT	CASSLAGRPGVPDTQYF
TRBV19	NA	15	NA	TRBJ2-7	TGTGCCAGTAGTATAGCCCGCGAGGGCCGCTACGAGCAGTACTTC	CASSIAREGRYEQYF
TRBV2	NA	15	NA	TRBJ1-5	TGTGCCAGCAGTACCCAAAGCTTCAGCAATCAGCCCCAGCATTTT	CASSTQSFSNQPQHF
TRBV7-8	NA	13	NA	TRBJ2-7	TGTGCCAGCAGCCCGGGACTCTACTACGAGCAGTACTTC	CASSPGLYYEQYF
TRBV19	NA	14	NA	TRBJ2-2	TGTGCCAGCAGTCAGGGGACCCAAACCGGGGAGCTGTTTTTT	CASSQGTQTGELFF
TRBV12-3/TRBV12-4	NA	15	NA	TRBJ2-3	TGTGCCAGCAGTTTACGGGGGAAGGGGGGATATACGCAGTATTTT	CASSLRGKGGYTQYF
TRBV4-3	NA	15	TRBD1	TRBJ2-5	TGCGCCAGCAGCCAACGATCAGGGGGCTGGGAGACCCAGTACTTC	CASSQRSGGWETQYF
TRBV30	NA	11	NA	TRBJ2-1	TGTGCCTGGACGACCGGCTGGGAGCAGTTCTTC	CAWTTGWEQFF
TRBV7-9	NA	16	TRBD1	TRBJ2-7	TGTGCCAGCAGCTTAGGTCGGGACAGGGCCATCTACGAGCAGTACTTC	CASSLGRDRAIYEQYF
TRBV2	NA	15	TRBD1	TRBJ1-2	TGTGCCAGCACCGTAGGGACAGGGCCGGCCTATGGCTACACCTTC	CASTVGTGPAYGYTF
TRBV7-2	NA	15	NA	TRBJ2-1	TGTGCCAGCAGCTTAGGGAGACCGGCCTACAATGAGCAGTTCTTC	CASSLGRPAYNEQFF
TRBV20-1	NA	15	TRBD2	TRBJ2-2	TGCAGTGCCGCCGGCGGGAGGGGGAACACCGGGGAGCTGTTTTTT	CSAAGGRGNTGELFF
TRBV5-4	NA	14	NA	TRBJ2-5	TGTGCCAGCAGCTTGGTGGACACCAAAGAGACCCAGTACTTC	CASSLVDTKETQYF
TRBV12-3/TRBV12-4	NA	14	TRBD1	TRBJ2-3	TGTGCCAGCAGTCGGACAGGGAGAGCAGATACGCAGTATTTT	CASSRTGRADTQYF
TRBV12-3/TRBV12-4	NA	13	NA	TRBJ2-2	TGTGCCAGCAGTCGGGACCTATGGAGGGAGCTGTTTTTT	CASSRDLWRELFF
TRBV3-1	NA	20	TRBD1	TRBJ1-5	TGTGCCAGCAGCCAAGGTCCACTTCGGGACAGATATGGGAGCAATCAGCCCCAGCATTTT	CASSQGPLRDRYGSNQPQHF
TRBV2	once	13	NA	TRBJ2-5	TGTGCCAGCAGGCGGGGCAGCCAAGAGACCCAGTACTTC	CASRRGSQETQYF
TRBV19	NA	14	NA	TRBJ1-1	TGTGCCAGTAGTGGAGGGACACCGAACACTGAAGCTTTCTTT	CASSGGTPNTEAFF